This entry lists 27 T cell receptor beta chains sequenced from one sample in a study of blood T cell repertoires in COVID-19. The table came from immunoSEQ multiplex PCR; TCRdb's copy has only in-frame clones and leaves some out. The table includes about 240,000 clones, 80% to 90% detected once. The sample comprised PBMCs or T cells enriched from blood (not recorded which). Source of these receptors: a woman under 40 who had recovered from COVID-19.

This clone was picked up a small number of times. The V call is TRBV7-9, the J call TRBJ1-2, with 8 bases fitting TRBD1. From germline, CDR1 is SEHNR and CDR2 FQNEAQ (reference sequence). V dropped 8 bases and J dropped 5; count of bases not matched to a gene: 1. CDR3 size: 11 residues. In nucleotides, the CDR3 is TGTGCCAGCGGACAGGGTTATGGCTACACCTTC. Amino acids: CASGQGYGYTF.

This clone has a single count. The chain carries TRBV5-5 and TRBJ2-1; D perhaps matches TRBD2 (5 bases). V dropped 0 bases and J dropped 4 bases, with 11 bases sitting between them. From germline, CDR1 is SGHKS and CDR2 YYEKEE (reference sequence). The CDR3 length is 15 residues. In DNA form, the CDR3 reads TGTGCCAGCAGCTTGGAGGGAGAGTTGTACAATGAGCAGTTCTTC. It specifies CASSLEGELYNEQFF.

The chain recombines TRBV7-9 with TRBJ1-6; 12 bases agree with TRBD1. The CDR3 sequence is 15 residues long. V was pared by 4 bases and J by 9 bases, with 4 bases of the junction left unmatched. Per the germline V gene, CDR1 is SEHNR and CDR2 is FQNEAQ (reference sequence). The CDR3 sequence: CASSWGQGASSPLHF. The CDR3 nucleotides read TGTGCCAGCAGCTGGGGACAGGGGGCGAGTTCACCCCTCCACTTT.

V is TRBV6-5 and J is TRBJ2-7; 11 bases align to TRBD1. The V gene's germline CDR1 is MNHEY and CDR2 SVGAGI. There are 15 residues in the CDR3. Trimming cost V 8 bases and J 4 bases; bases outside gene matches: 10. The CDR3 bases are TGTGCCAGCCAAATAAGGACAGGGGGCGCGTACGAGCAGTACTTC. Residues: CASQIRTGGAYEQYF.

The count of this clone is one. The rearrangement links TRBV29-1 to TRBJ2-1, with TRBD2 identical over 8 bases. This CDR3 comprises 15 residues. Trimming at V came to 2 bases and at J to 6 bases, leaving 9 bases not matched to a gene. Germline loops: CDR1 SQVTM, CDR2 ANQGSEA. CDR3 region: CSVERGSRGGNEQFF. DNA of the CDR3: TGCAGCGTTGAAAGAGGTAGTCGGGGGGGCAATGAGCAGTTCTTC.

The rearrangement uses TRBV7-6 and TRBJ2-1, with D perhaps matching TRBD2 (5 bases). The V gene's germline CDR1 is SGHVS and CDR2 FNYEAQ. With 5 bases removed from V and 0 bases from J, the gap between germline ends came to 17 bases. The CDR3 sequence is 17 residues long. The CDR3 region has the DNA TGTGCCAGCAGCCCTCCGGGAAGTAATAGCTCCTACAATGAGCAGTTCTTC. This gives the protein CASSPPGSNSSYNEQFF.

The chain joins TRBV27 to TRBJ1-2, with TRBD1 matching over 9 bases. J gave up 8 bases and V 6 bases, and 7 bases lay outside the gene matches. Germline V lookup: CDR1 MNHEY, CDR2 SMNVEV (reference sequence). The CDR3 length is 13 residues. CDR3 DNA: TGTGCCAGCAGCCCTAGGACAGGGGTGGGCTACACCTTC. Translating it yields CASSPRTGVGYTF.

This chain joins TRBV5-1 and TRBJ2-1, with 9 bases identical to TRBD2. The germline gives CDR1 SGHRS, CDR2 YFSETQ. Trimming removed 0 bases from V and 8 bases from J; junction bases left unmatched: 9. This CDR3 has 16 amino acids. In DNA, the CDR3 is TGCGCCAGCAGCTTGGATGGCGGGAGGGCCATTTATGAGCAGTTCTTC. This sequence encodes CASSLDGGRAIYEQFF. Full variable domain (rest looked up from reference TRBV5-1 and TRBJ2-1): KAGVTQTPRYLIKTRGQQVTLSCSPISGHRSVSWYQQTPGQGLQFLFEYFSETQRNKGNFPGRFSGRQFSNSRSEMNVSTLELGDSALYLCASSLDGGRAIYEQFFGPGTRLTVL.

The rearrangement joins TRBV12-3 or TRBV12-4 to TRBJ1-3; no firm D call. Trimming removed 7 bases at V and 2 bases at J, with 9 bases between. The CDR3 extends over 13 amino acids. CDR3 in amino acids: CASILRAGNTIYF. The CDR3 DNA follows: TGTGCCAGCATTCTGAGGGCTGGAAACACCATATATTTT.

The chain is built from TRBV5-1 and TRBJ2-1; 8 positions agree with TRBD2. The germline V gene has CDR1 SGHRS and CDR2 YFSETQ. The CDR3 is 16 amino acids. Trimming at V came to 1 base and at J to 6 bases, leaving 9 bases not matched to a gene. CDR3 protein: CASSLWTSRERNEQFF. The CDR3 DNA follows: TGCGCCAGCAGCTTGTGGACTAGCAGGGAGCGCAATGAGCAGTTCTTC.

The chain recombines TRBV7-3 with TRBJ2-1, with D perhaps matching TRBD1 (5 bases). Germline CDR1 and CDR2: SGHTA and FQGTGA. The CDR3 extends over 15 amino acids. Trimming stripped 4 bases from V and 9 bases from J, with 19 bases between. This chain's CDR3 is CASSSLGHSRREQFF. In DNA, the CDR3 is TGTGCCAGCAGCTCTCTGGGGCACAGCCGCCGTGAGCAGTTCTTC.

J is TRBJ2-3 and V is TRBV19; 13 bases fit TRBD2. Germline V lookup: CDR1 LNHDA, CDR2 SQIVND (reference sequence). The CDR3 has 16 amino acids. With 5 bases clipped from V and 5 bases from J, the junction kept 7 bases outside the gene matches. As DNA, the CDR3 is TGTGCCAGTAGTTCAACTAGCGGGAGGGCCCAAGATACGCAGTATTTT. Protein product: CASSSTSGRAQDTQYF.

V usage is TRBV20-1 and J usage is TRBJ2-7, with 10 nucleotides matching TRBD2. After removal of 3 bases from V and 4 bases from J, the junction contained 0 bases not matched to a gene. The CDR3 contains 12 residues. The germline V gene encodes CDR1 DFQATT and CDR2 SNEGSKA (reference sequence). CDR3 sequence (DNA): TGCAGTGCTAGTAGCGGGAGGTACGAGCAGTACTTC. Translation: CSASSGRYEQYF.

This clone was seen a handful of times. The CDR3 DNA is TGTGCCAGCAGCTTAGAGCTTGCTGGGGCCAACGTCCTGACTTTC. Its translation is CASSLELAGANVLTF. The chain combines TRBV7-2 with TRBJ2-6, with no clear D. This CDR3 region has 15 residues. Between the trimmed V and J ends, which lost 1 base and 2 bases, there was a span of 6 bases. Germline V gene lookup returns CDR1 SGHTA and CDR2 FQGNSA. Filled out from reference TRBV7-2 and TRBJ2-6, the complete variable domain reads GAGVSQSPSNKVTEKGKDVELRCDPISGHTALYWYRQSLGQGLEFLIYFQGNSAPDKSGLPSDRFSAERTGGSVSTLTIQRTQQEDSAVYLCASSLELAGANVLTFGAGSRLTVL.

V gene TRBV5-1 combines with J gene TRBJ2-7; 11 nucleotides match TRBD2. The CDR3 runs to 15 residues. Germline-derived CDR1 and CDR2 are SGHRS and YFSETQ. J gave up 2 bases and V 4 bases, and 5 bases lay outside the gene matches. This chain's CDR3 is CASSRLAGRAYEQYF. As DNA, the CDR3 is TGCGCCAGCAGCCGACTAGCGGGACGGGCCTACGAGCAGTACTTC.

This rearrangement joins TRBV7-9 to TRBJ2-5; 9 nucleotides align to TRBD2. Germline lookup yields CDR1 SEHNR and CDR2 FQNEAQ (reference sequence). V lost 1 base and J lost 5; bases outside the gene matches: 8. This CDR3 spans 16 amino acids. The DNA of the CDR3 is TGTGCCAGCAGCTTAGGGAGGGGACTAGCCCGCGAGACCCAGTACTTC. Protein product: CASSLGRGLARETQYF.

Here the CDR3 reads CASSLWGGQSAYEQYF. CDR3 in DNA: TGTGCCAGCAGTTTATGGGGCGGACAGTCTGCATACGAGCAGTACTTC. J is TRBJ2-7 and V is TRBV28, with a tentative D call TRBD1 (6 bases). V gave up 0 bases and J gave up 4 bases, with 16 bases separating them. Germline CDR1 is MDHEN and CDR2 is SYDVKM. This CDR3 has 16 residues.

This chain connects TRBV10-3 to TRBJ2-7; 10 bases line up with TRBD2. Germline CDR1 is ENHRY and CDR2 is SYGVKD. V was pared by 6 bases and J by 7 bases, with 9 bases of the junction left unmatched. The CDR3 spans 14 residues. The CDR3 is CAIRPSGRASEQYF. The CDR3 DNA is TGTGCCATCAGGCCCAGCGGGAGGGCCAGTGAGCAGTACTTC.

The genes are TRBV18 and TRBJ1-1; 7 nucleotides line up with TRBD1. V trimming: 4 bases; J trimming: 5 bases; junction bases outside the gene matches: 7. The CDR3 runs to 14 residues. Germline values: CDR1 KGHSH, CDR2 LQKENI. The CDR3: CASSQGGARTEAFF. The CDR3 DNA reads as TGTGCCAGCTCACAAGGGGGCGCGAGAACTGAAGCTTTCTTT.

The chain joins TRBV10-3 to TRBJ2-7; D is perhaps TRBD1 (6 bases). The CDR3 spans 18 residues. Trimming cost V 7 bases and J 2 bases, with 27 bases left between them. CDR1 and CDR2 from the germline V gene are ENHRY and SYGVKD. CDR3 region: CAIKVSRGSRDPTYEQYF. In nucleotides, the CDR3 is TGTGCCATCAAGGTTTCCAGGGGCTCCCGTGACCCCACCTACGAGCAGTACTTC.

The chain links TRBV6-5 to TRBJ1-5; D gene uncertain. The CDR3 has 13 residues. CDR1 is MNHEY and CDR2 is SVGAGI in the germline V gene. V was trimmed by 2 bases and J by 5 bases, leaving 7 bases between them. Written as DNA, the CDR3 is TGTGCCAGCAGTTACCGGGAACATCAGCCCCAGCATTTT. Protein sequence: CASSYREHQPQHF.

This chain links TRBV9 with TRBJ1-3; TRBD1 is a possible D gene (6 bases). The CDR3 totals 15 residues. V lost 2 bases and J 0 bases, leaving 9 bases between the germline ends. Germline CDR1 and CDR2: SGDLS and YYNGEE. CDR3 DNA: TGTGCCAGCAGCGTCCAGACAGGCTCTGGAAACACCATATATTTT. Protein sequence: CASSVQTGSGNTIYF.

V usage is TRBV14 and J usage is TRBJ2-1, with 7 bases fitting TRBD2. Germline V gives CDR1 SGHDN, CDR2 FVKESK. Trimming took 0 bases from V and 8 from J; bases not matched to a gene: 13. CDR3 size: 17 residues. The chain's CDR3 is CASSQDWREQDWHEQFF. The CDR3 nucleotides are TGTGCCAGCAGCCAAGATTGGCGGGAGCAGGATTGGCATGAGCAGTTCTTC.

V gene TRBV28 combines with J gene TRBJ1-1; D is unresolved. The V gene's germline CDR1 is MDHEN and CDR2 SYDVKM. V gave up 5 bases and J gave up 3 bases, with 13 bases separating them. This CDR3 region has 14 residues. CDR3 amino acids: CASSPEAGYTEAFF. CDR3 DNA sequence: TGTGCCAGCAGTCCTGAGGCGGGCTACACTGAAGCTTTCTTT. Supplemented by reference TRBV28 and TRBJ1-1, the full variable domain reads DVKVTQSSRYLVKRTGEKVFLECVQDMDHENMFWYRQDPGLGLRLIYFSYDVKMKEKGDIPEGYSVSREKKERFSLILESASTNQTSMYLCASSPEAGYTEAFFGQGTRLTVV.

The V and J genes are TRBV30 and TRBJ1-2; D gene unclear. Per the germline V gene, CDR1 is GTSNPN and CDR2 is SVGIG (reference sequence). The CDR3 has 18 amino acids. V was cut by 0 bases and J by 4 bases, with 24 bases left in between. The CDR3 region has the DNA TGTGCCTGGAGTGTACTAGAGGACTTACGGGGAGGGTTCTATGGCTACACCTTC. It specifies CAWSVLEDLRGGFYGYTF.

V usage is TRBV7-8 and J usage is TRBJ1-1; 9 positions agree with TRBD1. The CDR3 consists of 14 residues. V was pared by 6 bases and J by 4 bases, with 6 bases of the junction left unmatched. CDR1 and CDR2 (germline): SGHVS, FQNEAQ. The DNA of the CDR3 is TGTGCCAGCAGGAGGGACAGGGAGGGCACTGAAGCTTTCTTT. Its translation: CASRRDREGTEAFF. The full variable domain, its missing parts supplied by reference TRBV7-8 and TRBJ1-1, is GAGVSQSPRYKVAKRGQDVALRCDPISGHVSLFWYQQALGQGPEFLTYFQNEAQLDKSGLPSDRFFAERPEGSVSTLKIQRTQQEDSAVYLCASRRDREGTEAFFGQGTRLTVV.

This sequence joins TRBV19 and TRBJ1-4; the D is unclear. This CDR3 has 15 amino acids. In germline, CDR1 is LNHDA, CDR2 SQIVND (reference sequence). Trimming took 5 bases from V and 6 from J, leaving 16 bases between them. The CDR3 region has the DNA TGTGCCAGTAGTCGGGGAGGGAGGTTCGATGAAAAACTGTTTTTT. Its protein product is CASSRGGRFDEKLFF.